This is a list of T cell receptor beta chains from one sample in a study of blood T cell repertoires in COVID-19. Only in-frame clones appear in the TCRdb table, and some are missing; sequencing was by immunoSEQ multiplex PCR. The sample has approximately 210,000 clones, more than 65% seen once. The source material was PBMCs or T cells enriched from blood (not recorded which). These receptors all come from a woman between 45 and 65 years old with acute COVID-19. The CDR3 runs from the conserved cysteine through the conserved F or W. Each record gives: CDR3 length, J gene, D gene, clone size, V gene, CDR3 protein, CDR3 DNA. The D gene is left open where the match is weak. The size entry is marked missing in some rows and otherwise reads once, few, many or a size class.

len: 14; j_gene: TRBJ1-4; d_gene: TRBD1; abundance: .; v_gene: TRBV28; CDR3aa: CASSVDRRNEKLFF; CDR3nt: TGTGCCAGCAGTGTGGACAGGAGGAATGAAAAACTGTTTTTT
len: 15; j_gene: TRBJ2-5; d_gene: TRBD2; abundance: .; v_gene: TRBV20-1; CDR3aa: CSASHSGVSQETQYF; CDR3nt: TGCAGTGCTAGTCATAGCGGGGTGTCCCAAGAGACCCAGTACTTC
len: 15; j_gene: TRBJ2-3; d_gene: TRBD2; abundance: .; v_gene: TRBV19; CDR3aa: CASQSRLAGTDTQYF; CDR3nt: TGTGCCAGCCAGTCGAGACTAGCGGGCACAGATACGCAGTATTTT
len: 16; j_gene: TRBJ1-4; d_gene: TRBD1; abundance: .; v_gene: TRBV5-1; CDR3aa: CASSEQGQATNEKLFF; CDR3nt: TGCGCCAGCAGCGAACAAGGACAGGCAACTAATGAAAAACTGTTTTTT
len: 17; j_gene: TRBJ1-2; d_gene: .; abundance: .; v_gene: TRBV28; CDR3aa: CASNQSTGRPSNYGYTF; CDR3nt: TGTGCCAGCAATCAATCGACGGGAAGACCATCTAACTATGGCTACACCTTC
len: 14; j_gene: TRBJ2-3; d_gene: TRBD1; abundance: .; v_gene: TRBV5-6; CDR3aa: CASSGKGQHDTQYF; CDR3nt: TGTGCCAGCAGCGGGAAGGGACAGCATGATACGCAGTATTTT
len: 15; j_gene: TRBJ1-1; d_gene: TRBD1; abundance: .; v_gene: TRBV7-9; CDR3aa: CASSLNSGGFTEAFF; CDR3nt: TGTGCCAGCAGCTTAAATTCAGGGGGTTTCACTGAAGCTTTCTTT
len: 15; j_gene: TRBJ2-2; d_gene: TRBD2; abundance: .; v_gene: TRBV7-8; CDR3aa: CASSGLGSWMKELFF; CDR3nt: TGTGCCAGCAGCGGACTAGGTTCGTGGATGAAGGAGCTGTTTTTT
len: 12; j_gene: TRBJ1-1; d_gene: .; abundance: .; v_gene: TRBV7-8; CDR3aa: CASSLRRSEAFF; CDR3nt: TGTGCCAGCAGCTTAAGGCGGTCTGAAGCTTTCTTT
len: 13; j_gene: TRBJ1-2; d_gene: .; abundance: .; v_gene: TRBV24-1; CDR3aa: CATSDLSRGGYTF; CDR3nt: TGTGCCACCAGTGACCTGTCCAGGGGCGGCTACACCTTC
len: 18; j_gene: TRBJ1-1; d_gene: TRBD1; abundance: .; v_gene: TRBV3-1/TRBV3-2; CDR3aa: CASSQERWTGGSNTEAFF; CDR3nt: TGTGCCAGCAGCCAAGAGAGGTGGACAGGGGGCTCGAACACTGAAGCTTTCTTT
len: 16; j_gene: TRBJ1-2; d_gene: .; abundance: .; v_gene: TRBV12-2; CDR3aa: CASRLPRRVRLYGYTF; CDR3nt: TGTGCAAGTCGCTTACCCCGGCGGGTTCGCCTCTATGGCTACACCTTC
len: 15; j_gene: TRBJ1-1; d_gene: .; abundance: .; v_gene: TRBV3-1/TRBV3-2; CDR3aa: CASSQVGGFKTEAFF; CDR3nt: TGTGCCAGCAGCCAAGTGGGAGGGTTTAAGACTGAAGCTTTCTTT
len: 16; j_gene: TRBJ2-1; d_gene: TRBD2; abundance: .; v_gene: TRBV5-4; CDR3aa: CASSTPGTSGYNEQFF; CDR3nt: TGTGCCAGCAGCACCCCCGGGACTAGCGGGTACAATGAGCAGTTCTTC
len: 17; j_gene: TRBJ2-4; d_gene: .; abundance: .; v_gene: TRBV11-3; CDR3aa: CASSRGMGPSSKNIQYF; CDR3nt: TGTGCCAGCAGCCGCGGGATGGGACCCAGTAGTAAAAACATTCAGTACTTC
len: 14; j_gene: TRBJ1-5; d_gene: TRBD1; abundance: .; v_gene: TRBV19; CDR3aa: CASSGGAGNQPQHF; CDR3nt: TGTGCCAGCTCAGGGGGCGCCGGCAATCAGCCCCAGCATTTT
len: 14; j_gene: TRBJ1-4; d_gene: .; abundance: .; v_gene: TRBV7-3; CDR3aa: CASSLGGLGEKLFF; CDR3nt: TGTGCCAGCAGCTTAGGGGGCCTCGGTGAAAAACTGTTTTTT
len: 14; j_gene: TRBJ1-1; d_gene: .; abundance: few; v_gene: TRBV6-5; CDR3aa: CASSYSHVSTEAFF; CDR3nt: TGTGCCAGCAGTTACTCTCATGTGAGCACTGAAGCTTTCTTT
len: 14; j_gene: TRBJ1-2; d_gene: TRBD1; abundance: .; v_gene: TRBV13; CDR3aa: CASSSGTAEGGYTF; CDR3nt: TGTGCCAGCAGCTCCGGGACAGCAGAAGGAGGCTACACCTTC
len: 14; j_gene: TRBJ1-1; d_gene: .; abundance: .; v_gene: TRBV19; CDR3aa: CASSIEARETEAFF; CDR3nt: TGTGCCAGTAGTATCGAGGCTCGTGAGACTGAAGCTTTCTTT
len: 12; j_gene: TRBJ1-6; d_gene: .; abundance: .; v_gene: TRBV10-2; CDR3aa: CASRGAGSPLHF; CDR3nt: TGCGCCTCCCGGGGGGCAGGATCACCCCTCCACTTT
len: 15; j_gene: TRBJ1-1; d_gene: TRBD1; abundance: many; v_gene: TRBV7-9; CDR3aa: CASSRGGTGETEAFF; CDR3nt: TGTGCCAGCAGCCGGGGAGGGACAGGGGAGACTGAAGCTTTCTTT
len: 11; j_gene: TRBJ1-1; d_gene: .; abundance: .; v_gene: TRBV20-1; CDR3aa: CSARQALAAFF; CDR3nt: TGCAGTGCTAGACAGGCCTTGGCAGCTTTCTTT
len: 13; j_gene: TRBJ1-5; d_gene: .; abundance: .; v_gene: TRBV6-1; CDR3aa: CASSEHGNQPQHF; CDR3nt: TGTGCCAGCAGTGAACACGGGAATCAGCCCCAGCATTTT
len: 14; j_gene: TRBJ1-2; d_gene: .; abundance: .; v_gene: TRBV27; CDR3aa: CASSLNDRYYGYTF; CDR3nt: TGTGCCAGCAGTCTTAATGACAGATACTATGGCTACACCTTC
len: 17; j_gene: TRBJ1-6; d_gene: .; abundance: .; v_gene: TRBV4-3; CDR3aa: CASSQERQSSYNSPLHF; CDR3nt: TGCGCCAGCAGCCAAGAAAGACAGAGCTCCTATAATTCACCCCTCCACTTT
len: 13; j_gene: TRBJ1-5; d_gene: .; abundance: .; v_gene: TRBV10-2; CDR3aa: CASQGGAGQPQHF; CDR3nt: TGCGCCAGCCAAGGAGGGGCAGGGCAGCCCCAGCATTTT
len: 12; j_gene: TRBJ1-1; d_gene: .; abundance: .; v_gene: TRBV7-9; CDR3aa: CASSPGDTEAFF; CDR3nt: TGTGCCAGCAGCCCAGGGGACACTGAAGCTTTCTTT
len: 16; j_gene: TRBJ1-2; d_gene: .; abundance: .; v_gene: TRBV3-1/TRBV3-2; CDR3aa: CASSQAPRSEDYGYTF; CDR3nt: TGTGCCAGCAGCCAAGCTCCAAGGAGCGAGGACTATGGCTACACCTTC
len: 14; j_gene: TRBJ2-5; d_gene: TRBD2; abundance: .; v_gene: TRBV5-1; CDR3aa: CASRSGTRGETQYF; CDR3nt: TGCGCCAGCAGGTCCGGGACTAGAGGGGAGACCCAGTACTTC
len: 15; j_gene: TRBJ1-2; d_gene: TRBD1; abundance: .; v_gene: TRBV24-1; CDR3aa: CATSDRDSYNYGYTF; CDR3nt: TGTGCCACCAGTGACCGGGACAGTTATAACTATGGCTACACCTTC
len: 15; j_gene: TRBJ2-5; d_gene: TRBD1; abundance: .; v_gene: TRBV5-1; CDR3aa: CASSSTGAKQETQYF; CDR3nt: TGCGCCAGCAGCTCGACAGGGGCGAAACAAGAGACCCAGTACTTC
len: 13; j_gene: TRBJ1-5; d_gene: TRBD1; abundance: .; v_gene: TRBV19; CDR3aa: CASSQGGRQPQHF; CDR3nt: TGTGCCAGTAGTCAGGGGGGAAGGCAGCCCCAGCATTTT
len: 17; j_gene: TRBJ1-2; d_gene: .; abundance: .; v_gene: TRBV25-1; CDR3aa: CATSRGLAGGVAYGYTF; CDR3nt: TGTGCCACCTCACGGGGGCTTGCCGGGGGGGTTGCCTATGGCTACACCTTC
len: 17; j_gene: TRBJ2-5; d_gene: TRBD2; abundance: .; v_gene: TRBV6-2/TRBV6-3; CDR3aa: CASSYSKSSGGIETQYF; CDR3nt: TGTGCCAGCAGTTACTCGAAAAGTAGCGGGGGGATAGAGACCCAGTACTTC
len: 17; j_gene: TRBJ1-2; d_gene: TRBD1; abundance: .; v_gene: TRBV7-2; CDR3aa: CASSLVGTGGSVYGYTF; CDR3nt: TGTGCCAGCAGCTTAGTAGGGACAGGGGGATCAGTCTATGGCTACACCTTC
len: 14; j_gene: TRBJ1-1; d_gene: .; abundance: .; v_gene: TRBV28; CDR3aa: CASYRRLGNTEAFF; CDR3nt: TGTGCCAGCTATAGGCGTCTAGGGAACACTGAAGCTTTCTTT